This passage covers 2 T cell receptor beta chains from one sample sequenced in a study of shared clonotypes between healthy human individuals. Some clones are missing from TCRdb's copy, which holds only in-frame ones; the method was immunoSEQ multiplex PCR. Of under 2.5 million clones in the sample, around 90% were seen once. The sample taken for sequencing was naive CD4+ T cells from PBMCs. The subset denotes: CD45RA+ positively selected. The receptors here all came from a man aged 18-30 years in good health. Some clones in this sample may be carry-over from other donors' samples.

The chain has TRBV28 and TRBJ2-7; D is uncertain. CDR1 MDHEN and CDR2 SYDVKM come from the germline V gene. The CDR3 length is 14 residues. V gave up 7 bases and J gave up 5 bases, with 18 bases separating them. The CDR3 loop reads CASTTSGVLDEQYF. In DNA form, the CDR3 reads TGTGCCAGCACCACAAGTGGGGTCTTGGACGAGCAGTACTTC.

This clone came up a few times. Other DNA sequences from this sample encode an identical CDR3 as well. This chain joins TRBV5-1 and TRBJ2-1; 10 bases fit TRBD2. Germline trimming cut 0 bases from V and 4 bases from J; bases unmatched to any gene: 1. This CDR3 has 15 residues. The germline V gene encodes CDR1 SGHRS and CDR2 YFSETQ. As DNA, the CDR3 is TGCGCCAGCAGCTTGGTACTAGCGGGGTACAATGAGCAGTTCTTC. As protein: CASSLVLAGYNEQFF.